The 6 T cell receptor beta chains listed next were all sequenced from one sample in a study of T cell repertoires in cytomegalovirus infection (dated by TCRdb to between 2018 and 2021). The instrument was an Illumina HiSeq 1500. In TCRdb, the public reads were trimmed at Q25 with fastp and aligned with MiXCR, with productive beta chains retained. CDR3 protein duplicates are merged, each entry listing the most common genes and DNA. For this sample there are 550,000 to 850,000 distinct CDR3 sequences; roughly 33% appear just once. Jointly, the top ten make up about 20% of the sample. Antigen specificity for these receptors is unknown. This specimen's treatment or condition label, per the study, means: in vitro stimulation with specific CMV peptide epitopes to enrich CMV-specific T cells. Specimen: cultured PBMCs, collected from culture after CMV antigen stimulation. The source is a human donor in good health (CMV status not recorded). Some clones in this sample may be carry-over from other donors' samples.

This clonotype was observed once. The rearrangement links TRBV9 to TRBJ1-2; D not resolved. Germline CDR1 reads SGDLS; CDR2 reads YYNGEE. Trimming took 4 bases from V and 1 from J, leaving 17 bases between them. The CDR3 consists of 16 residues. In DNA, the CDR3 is TGTGCCAGCAGCCCCGGAGGCCTCAGAATTAACTATGGCTACACCTTC. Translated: CASSPGGLRINYGYTF.

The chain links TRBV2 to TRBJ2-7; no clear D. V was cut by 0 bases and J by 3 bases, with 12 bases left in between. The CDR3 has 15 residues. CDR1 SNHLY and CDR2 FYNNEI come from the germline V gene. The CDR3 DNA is TGTGCCAGCAGTGAAGCTATCAGGTCACTCTACGAGCAGTACTTC. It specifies CASSEAIRSLYEQYF.

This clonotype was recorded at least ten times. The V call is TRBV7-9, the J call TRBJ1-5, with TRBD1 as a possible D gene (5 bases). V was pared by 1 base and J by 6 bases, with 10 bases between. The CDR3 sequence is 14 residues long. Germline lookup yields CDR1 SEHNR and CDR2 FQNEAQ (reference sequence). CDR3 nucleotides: TGTGCCAGCAGCTTAGGGGGAAGGGGTCAGCCCCAGCATTTT. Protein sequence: CASSLGGRGQPQHF.

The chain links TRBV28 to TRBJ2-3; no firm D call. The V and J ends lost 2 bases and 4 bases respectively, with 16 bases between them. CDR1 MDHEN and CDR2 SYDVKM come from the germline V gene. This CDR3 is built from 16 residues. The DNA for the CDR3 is TGTGCCAGCAGTTTAAATCCGGCGGACGGAGCAGATACGCAGTATTTT. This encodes CASSLNPADGADTQYF. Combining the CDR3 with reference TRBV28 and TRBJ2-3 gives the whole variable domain DVKVTQSSRYLVKRTGEKVFLECVQDMDHENMFWYRQDPGLGLRLIYFSYDVKMKEKGDIPEGYSVSREKKERFSLILESASTNQTSMYLCASSLNPADGADTQYFGPGTRLTVL.

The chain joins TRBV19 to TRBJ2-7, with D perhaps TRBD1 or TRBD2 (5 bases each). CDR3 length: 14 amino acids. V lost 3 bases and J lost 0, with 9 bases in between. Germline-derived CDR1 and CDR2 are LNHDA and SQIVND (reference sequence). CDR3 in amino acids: CASSMGRNSYEQYF. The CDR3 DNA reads TGTGCCAGTAGTATGGGACGGAACTCCTACGAGCAGTACTTC. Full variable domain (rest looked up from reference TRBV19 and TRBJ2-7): DGGITQSPKYLFRKEGQNVTLSCEQNLNHDAMYWYRQDPGQGLRLIYYSQIVNDFQKGDIAEGYSVSREKKESFPLTVTSAQKNPTAFYLCASSMGRNSYEQYFGPGTRLTVT.

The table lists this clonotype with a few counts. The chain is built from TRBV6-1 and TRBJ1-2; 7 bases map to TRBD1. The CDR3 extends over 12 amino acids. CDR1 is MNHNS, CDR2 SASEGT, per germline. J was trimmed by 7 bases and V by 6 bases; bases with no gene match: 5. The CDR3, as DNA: TGTGCCAGCAGCCAGGGGGGTAGTGGCTACACCTTC. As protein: CASSQGGSGYTF.